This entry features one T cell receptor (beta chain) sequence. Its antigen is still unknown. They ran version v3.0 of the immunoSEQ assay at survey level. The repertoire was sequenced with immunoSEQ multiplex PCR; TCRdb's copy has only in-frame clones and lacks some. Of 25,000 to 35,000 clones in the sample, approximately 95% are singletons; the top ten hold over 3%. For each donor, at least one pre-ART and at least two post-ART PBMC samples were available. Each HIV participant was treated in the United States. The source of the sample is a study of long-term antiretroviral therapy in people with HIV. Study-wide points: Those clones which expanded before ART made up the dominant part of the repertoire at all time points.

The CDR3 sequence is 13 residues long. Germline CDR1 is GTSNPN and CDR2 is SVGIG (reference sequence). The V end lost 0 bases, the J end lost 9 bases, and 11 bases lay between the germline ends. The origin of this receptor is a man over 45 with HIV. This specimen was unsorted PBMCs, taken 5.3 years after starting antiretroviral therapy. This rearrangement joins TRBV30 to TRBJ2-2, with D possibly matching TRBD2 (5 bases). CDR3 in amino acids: CAWSVVGVRELFF. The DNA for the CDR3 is TGTGCCTGGAGTGTGGTCGGGGTCCGGGAGCTGTTTTTT.